A single sample gave rise to the 23 T cell receptor beta chains below, sequenced in a study of T cells in pancreatic ductal adenocarcinoma. Sequenced by immunoSEQ multiplex PCR; TCRdb stores in-frame clones only, minus some. The sample consists of roughly 100,000 clones, 90% to 95% of them appearing once. Surgery without prior neoadjuvant therapy was the treatment of the selected pancreatic ductal adenocarcinoma patients. What was sequenced was PBMCs. The receptors were sampled from a human donor with pancreatic ductal adenocarcinoma.

A few counts support this clone. V usage is TRBV4-1 and J usage is TRBJ2-3, with TRBD2 matching 13 bases. In germline, CDR1 is MGHRA, CDR2 YSYEKL. The CDR3 sequence is 17 residues long. The V segment lost 0 bases and the J segment 5 bases; nucleotides outside the gene matches: 5. The CDR3 DNA reads as TGCGCCAGCAGCCAAGATCCGGGACTAGCGGGAAGAGATACGCAGTATTTT. This codes for CASSQDPGLAGRDTQYF.

This chain connects TRBV5-5 to TRBJ2-3, with D possibly being TRBD1 (6 bases). In germline, CDR1 is SGHKS, CDR2 YYEKEE (reference sequence). The length of the CDR3 is 14 residues. Trimming cost V 4 bases and J 6 bases, with 15 bases left between them. CDR3 coding DNA: TGTGCCAGCAGCAGTACTAGGGACACGGATACGCAGTATTTT. It codes for CASSSTRDTDTQYF.

This chain joins TRBV7-8 and TRBJ1-5; no firm D call. Trimming pared 1 base from V and 1 base from J, leaving 11 bases between. The germline V gene encodes CDR1 SGHVS and CDR2 FQNEAQ. The CDR3 contains 16 residues. CDR3 residues: CASSLGREFSNQPQHF. The CDR3 DNA follows: TGTGCCAGCAGCTTAGGTCGGGAATTCAGCAATCAGCCCCAGCATTTT.

The chain is built from TRBV9 and TRBJ2-2, with 9 bases aligning to TRBD2. Per germline, CDR1 SGDLS and CDR2 YYNGEE. Trimming at V came to 3 bases and at J to 5 bases, leaving 8 bases not matched to a gene. The CDR3 has 16 residues. This chain's CDR3 is CASSAPGLAATGELFF. The CDR3 coding sequence is TGTGCCAGCAGCGCACCGGGACTAGCAGCGACCGGGGAGCTGTTTTTT.

The chain carries TRBV5-1 and TRBJ2-5; 8 nucleotides agree with TRBD2. The CDR3 is made up of 15 amino acids. V lost 0 bases to trimming and J lost 1 base; unmatched junction nucleotides: 2. The germline V gene has CDR1 SGHRS and CDR2 YFSETQ. The CDR3 DNA is TGCGCCAGCAGCTTGGCTCTAGCGGGCCAAGAGACCCAGTACTTC. This sequence encodes CASSLALAGQETQYF.

The V gene is TRBV7-2, the J gene TRBJ1-2, with D possibly being TRBD1 (6 bases). From germline, CDR1 is SGHTA and CDR2 FQGNSA. Trimming removed 3 bases at V and 5 bases at J, with 7 bases between. The CDR3 totals 12 residues. The CDR3 loop reads CASSFGQYGYTF. Written as DNA, the CDR3 is TGTGCCAGCAGCTTCGGACAGTATGGCTACACCTTC.

The rearrangement joins TRBV6-5 to TRBJ2-5; 9 nucleotides line up with TRBD1. Looked up from germline, CDR1 is MNHEY and CDR2 is SVGAGI. Trimming cost V 7 bases and J 5 bases; bases outside gene matches: 11. The length of the CDR3 is 15 residues. This CDR3 is CASTTRGQGGETQYF. The CDR3 DNA reads as TGTGCCAGCACCACTAGGGGACAGGGTGGGGAGACCCAGTACTTC.

The V call is TRBV5-1, the J call TRBJ2-5; a weak D match, TRBD2 (6 bases). CDR1 and CDR2 from the germline V gene are SGHRS and YFSETQ. The CDR3 is 19 residues long. V was trimmed by 1 base and J by 4 bases, leaving 26 bases between them. The CDR3 bases are TGCGCCAGCAGCTTGAACGGCGGGGTGGACGCCCTGGTGGGAGAGACCCAGTACTTC. This translates into CASSLNGGVDALVGETQYF.

V usage is TRBV12-5 and J usage is TRBJ2-3; 12 positions agree with TRBD2. V was clipped by 6 bases and J by 0 bases; unmatched bases: 4. The CDR3 consists of 16 residues. Germline assignment: CDR1 LGHNT and CDR2 FRNRAP. This chain's CDR3 is CASGQGLAGSTDTQYF. CDR3 nucleotides: TGTGCTAGTGGCCAAGGACTAGCGGGAAGCACAGATACGCAGTATTTT.

The gene calls are TRBV28 and TRBJ2-5, with TRBD2 identical over 12 bases. V shed 5 bases, J shed 7 bases, and the junction held 11 bases outside the gene matches. There are 16 residues in the CDR3. Germline CDR1 reads MDHEN; CDR2 reads SYDVKM. The CDR3 sequence is CASSTRTSGVRRTQYF. The CDR3 DNA reads as TGTGCCAGCAGTACCCGGACTAGCGGGGTCCGAAGGACCCAGTACTTC.

The chain links TRBV18 to TRBJ2-1; the D gene is possibly TRBD2 (5 bases). Trimming removed 4 bases at V and 6 bases at J, with 10 bases between. CDR3 size: 13 residues. Germline V gives CDR1 KGHSH, CDR2 LQKENI. CDR3: CASSLTSINEQFF. For the CDR3, the DNA is TGTGCCAGCTCACTTACTAGTATCAATGAGCAGTTCTTC.

V gene TRBV7-2 combines with J gene TRBJ2-1; D perhaps matches TRBD2 (5 bases). The CDR3 totals 12 residues. Trimming took 2 bases from V and 10 from J, leaving 9 bases between them. From germline, CDR1 is SGHTA and CDR2 FQGNSA. The CDR3 DNA is TGTGCCAGCAGCTTATTGTCGGGGGAGCAGTTCTTC. Amino acid sequence: CASSLLSGEQFF.

The gene calls are TRBV25-1 and TRBJ1-1; weak D call: TRBD1 (5 bases). V was clipped by 8 bases and J by 4 bases, with 14 bases between them. There are 13 residues in the CDR3. Germline V gene sequence: CDR1 MGHDK, CDR2 SYGVNS. The CDR3 here is CASVVYRITEAFF. In nucleotides, the CDR3 is TGTGCCAGCGTGGTTTACAGGATCACTGAAGCTTTCTTT. The whole variable domain, filled in from reference TRBV25-1 and TRBJ1-1, reads EADIYQTPRYLVIGTGKKITLECSQTMGHDKMYWYQQDPGMELHLIHYSYGVNSTEKGDLSSESTVSRIRTEHFPLTLESARPSHTSQYLCASVVYRITEAFFGQGTRLTVV.

The rearrangement uses TRBV29-1 and TRBJ2-7; D may be TRBD1 (5 bases). V was pared by 7 bases and J by 2 bases, with 15 bases between. From germline, CDR1 is SQVTM and CDR2 ANQGSEA. CDR3 length equals 13 residues. CDR3 bases: TGCAGCGCTGTTTGGGGCGTTACCTACGAGCAGTACTTC. It is translated as CSAVWGVTYEQYF.

V is TRBV2 and J is TRBJ2-7, with D perhaps TRBD1 (5 bases). The ends were cut back, 6 bases at V and 4 bases at J, with 16 bases in the middle. Germline values: CDR1 SNHLY, CDR2 FYNNEI. This CDR3 spans 14 amino acids. DNA of the CDR3: TGTGCCAGCAGCACGGGCAGGGCGGCTTACGAGCAGTACTTC. Translating gives CASSTGRAAYEQYF.

This sequence joins TRBV11-2 and TRBJ1-4; possible D gene TRBD1, 5 bases. V was cut by 1 base and J by 0 bases, with 12 bases left in between. The CDR3 is 17 residues long. CDR1 and CDR2 from the germline V gene are SGHAT and FQNNGV. The CDR3 coding sequence is TGTGCCAGCAGCTTAGGGGGGGACTCTGCAACTAATGAAAAACTGTTTTTT. Protein product: CASSLGGDSATNEKLFF.

The CDR3 here is CASSQREPNTDTQYF. CDR3 sequence (DNA): TGTGCCAGCTCCCAGCGGGAGCCCAACACAGATACGCAGTATTTT. V usage is TRBV18 and J usage is TRBJ2-3; 8 nucleotides agree with TRBD2. CDR3 length: 15 residues. Germline trimming cut 6 bases from V and 2 bases from J; bases unmatched to any gene: 7. Germline V gives CDR1 KGHSH, CDR2 LQKENI.

The V and J genes are TRBV21-1 and TRBJ1-2; TRBD1, the table's D call, lacks a check against the DNA. TRBV21-1 constitutes a pseudogene. This CDR3 comprises 16 residues. CDR3 sequence reads: CASSKEGDRDNYGYTF. The CDR3 DNA follows: TGTGCCAGCAGCAAAGAAGGGGACAGGGACAACTATGGCTACACCTTC.

The chain uses TRBV11-3 and TRBJ2-3, with D possibly TRBD2 on 6 matching bases. The CDR3 covers 17 residues. Germline V gene sequence: CDR1 SGHNT, CDR2 YENEEA. The germline V and J ends were trimmed by 3 bases and 1 base, with 17 bases remaining between them. Written as DNA, the CDR3 is TGTGCCAGCAGCTTCGGCGGGATGCCCGGAGGCACAGATACGCAGTATTTT. Its translation: CASSFGGMPGGTDTQYF.

The chain carries TRBV29-1 and TRBJ2-5; 14 bases agree with TRBD2. The V segment lost 7 bases and the J segment 1 base; nucleotides outside the gene matches: 23. The CDR3 consists of 21 residues. Per the germline V gene, CDR1 is SQVTM and CDR2 is ANQGSEA. DNA of the CDR3: TGCAGCGCCCGAGGGGCGGGGGGGACTAGCGGGAGTGGGGGGGCCCAAGAGACCCAGTACTTC. As protein: CSARGAGGTSGSGGAQETQYF.

The CDR3 sequence: CASSPLGQGYEQYF. As DNA, the CDR3 is TGTGCCAGCAGTCCCCTGGGACAGGGGTACGAGCAGTACTTC. This chain connects TRBV28 to TRBJ2-7; TRBD1 aligns across 10 bases. Germline V gene sequence: CDR1 MDHEN, CDR2 SYDVKM. The CDR3 is 14 amino acids. The V and J ends lost 5 bases and 4 bases, in that order; junction bases with no gene match: 5.

This clone is a singleton in its sample. The chain employs TRBV7-9 and TRBJ2-5, with 10 positions matching TRBD1. After removal of 5 bases from V and 4 bases from J, the junction contained 4 bases not matched to a gene. CDR1 is SEHNR, CDR2 FQNEAQ, per germline (reference sequence). This CDR3 spans 14 amino acids. The CDR3 bases are TGTGCCAGCAGCACCGGACAGGGGGTAGAGACCCAGTACTTC. It encodes CASSTGQGVETQYF.

J is TRBJ1-1 and V is TRBV18; 7 bases are a match to TRBD1. Trimming cost V 3 bases and J 0 bases; bases outside gene matches: 7. This CDR3 is built from 16 residues. CDR1 is KGHSH, CDR2 LQKENI, per germline. The CDR3 DNA follows: TGTGCCAGCTCACCTGCCTTCGACAGGGTGAACACTGAAGCTTTCTTT. It specifies CASSPAFDRVNTEAFF.